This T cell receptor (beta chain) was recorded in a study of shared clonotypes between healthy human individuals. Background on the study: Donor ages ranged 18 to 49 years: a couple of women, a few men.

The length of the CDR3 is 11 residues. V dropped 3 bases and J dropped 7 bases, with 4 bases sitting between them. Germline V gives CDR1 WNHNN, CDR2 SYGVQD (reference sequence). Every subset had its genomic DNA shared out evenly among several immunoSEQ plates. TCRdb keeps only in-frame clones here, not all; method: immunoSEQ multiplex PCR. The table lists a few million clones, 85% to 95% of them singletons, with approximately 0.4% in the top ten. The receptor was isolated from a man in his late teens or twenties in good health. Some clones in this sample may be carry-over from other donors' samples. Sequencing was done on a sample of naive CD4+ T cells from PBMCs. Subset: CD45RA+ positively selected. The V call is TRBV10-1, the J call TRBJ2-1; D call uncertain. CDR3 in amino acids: CASSDRNEQFF. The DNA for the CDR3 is TGCGCCAGCAGTGATCGTAATGAGCAGTTCTTC.